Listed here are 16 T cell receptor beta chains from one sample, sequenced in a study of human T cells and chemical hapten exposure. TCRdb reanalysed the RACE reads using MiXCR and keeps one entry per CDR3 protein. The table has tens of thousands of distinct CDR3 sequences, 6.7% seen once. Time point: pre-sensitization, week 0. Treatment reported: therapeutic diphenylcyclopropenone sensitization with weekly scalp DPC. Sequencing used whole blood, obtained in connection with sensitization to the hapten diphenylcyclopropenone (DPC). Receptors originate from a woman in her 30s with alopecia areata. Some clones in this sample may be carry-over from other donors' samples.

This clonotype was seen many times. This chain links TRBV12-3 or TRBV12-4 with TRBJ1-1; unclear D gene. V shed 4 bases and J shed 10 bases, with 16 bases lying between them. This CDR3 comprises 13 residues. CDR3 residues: CASSSDSGPGAFF. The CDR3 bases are TGTGCCAGCAGTTCCGATTCGGGTCCGGGAGCTTTCTTT.

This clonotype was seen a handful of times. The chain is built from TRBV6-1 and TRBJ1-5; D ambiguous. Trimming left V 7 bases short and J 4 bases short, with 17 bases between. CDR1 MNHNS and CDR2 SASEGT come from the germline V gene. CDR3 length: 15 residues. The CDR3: CASTERWAGNQPQHF. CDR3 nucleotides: TGTGCCAGCACCGAAAGATGGGCAGGAAATCAGCCCCAGCATTTT.

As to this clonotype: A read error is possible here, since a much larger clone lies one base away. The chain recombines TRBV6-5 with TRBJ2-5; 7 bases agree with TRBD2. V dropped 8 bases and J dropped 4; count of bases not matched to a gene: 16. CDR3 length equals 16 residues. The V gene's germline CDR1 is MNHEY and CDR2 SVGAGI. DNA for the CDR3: TGTGCCAGCCCCGGGCTGTCCGCGGGGGTGGGAGAGACCCAGTACTTC. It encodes CASPGLSAGVGETQYF.

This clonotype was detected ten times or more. CDR3 region: CAGGDGTEAFF. Here the CDR3 DNA reads TGTGCCGGTGGAGATGGGACTGAAGCTTTCTTT. The chain combines TRBV12-3 or TRBV12-4 with TRBJ1-1; no firm D call. The V gene lost 11 bases and the J gene lost 5 bases, with 12 bases spanning the gap. The CDR3 covers 11 residues.

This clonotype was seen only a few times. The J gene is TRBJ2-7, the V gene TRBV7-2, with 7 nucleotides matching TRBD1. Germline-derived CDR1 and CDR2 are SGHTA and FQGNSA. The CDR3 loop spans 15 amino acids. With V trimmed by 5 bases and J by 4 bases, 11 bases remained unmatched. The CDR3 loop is CASSTGQAVAYEQYF. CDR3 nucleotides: TGTGCCAGCAGCACAGGACAGGCAGTAGCTTACGAGCAGTACTTC.

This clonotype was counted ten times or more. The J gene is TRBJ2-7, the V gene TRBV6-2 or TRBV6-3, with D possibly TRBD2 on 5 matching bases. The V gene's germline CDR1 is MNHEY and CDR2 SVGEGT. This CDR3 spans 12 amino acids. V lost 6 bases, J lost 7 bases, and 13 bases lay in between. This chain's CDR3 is CASSRELREQYF. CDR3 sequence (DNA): TGTGCCAGCAGCCGGGAATTGAGGGAGCAGTACTTC.

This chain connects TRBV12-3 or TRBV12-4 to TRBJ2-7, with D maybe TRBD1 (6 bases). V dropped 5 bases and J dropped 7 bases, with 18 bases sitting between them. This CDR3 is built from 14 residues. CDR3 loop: CASSGRGQLGEQYF. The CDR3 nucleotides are TGTGCCAGCAGTGGCAGGGGCCAACTTGGTGAGCAGTACTTC.

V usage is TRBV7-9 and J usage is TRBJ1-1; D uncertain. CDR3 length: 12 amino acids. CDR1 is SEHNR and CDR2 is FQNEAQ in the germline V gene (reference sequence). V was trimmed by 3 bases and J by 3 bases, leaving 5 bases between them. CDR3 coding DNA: TGTGCCAGCAGCTTTTTGTACACTGAAGCTTTCTTT. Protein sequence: CASSFLYTEAFF.

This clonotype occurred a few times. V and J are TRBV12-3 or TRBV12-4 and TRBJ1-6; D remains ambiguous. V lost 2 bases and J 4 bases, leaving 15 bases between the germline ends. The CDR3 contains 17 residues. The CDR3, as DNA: TGTGCCAGCAGTTTATCTGGAGGCCGGAGGTATAATTCACCCCTCCACTTT. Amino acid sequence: CASSLSGGRRYNSPLHF.

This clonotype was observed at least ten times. CDR3 in DNA: TGTGCCAGCTCCCAGGTGACAGGGGCAAGGGGCACTGAAGCTTTCTTT. Translating it yields CASSQVTGARGTEAFF. This rearrangement joins TRBV18 to TRBJ1-1; TRBD1 matches at 8 bases. J was trimmed by 4 bases and V by 6 bases; bases with no gene match: 13. Germline lookup yields CDR1 KGHSH and CDR2 LQKENI. The CDR3 is 16 residues long. Full variable domain (remainder filled in from reference TRBV18 and TRBJ1-1): NAGVMQNPRHLVRRRGQEARLRCSPMKGHSHVYWYRQLPEEGLKFMVYLQKENIIDESGMPKERFSAEFPKEGPSILRIQQVVRGDSAAYFCASSQVTGARGTEAFFGQGTRLTVV.

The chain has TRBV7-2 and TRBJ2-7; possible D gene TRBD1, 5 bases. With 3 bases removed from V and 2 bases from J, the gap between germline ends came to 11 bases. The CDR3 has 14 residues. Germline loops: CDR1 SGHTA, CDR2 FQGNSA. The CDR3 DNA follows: TGTGCCAGCAGCTTGAGTGGGGCTCCCTACGAGCAGTACTTC. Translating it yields CASSLSGAPYEQYF.

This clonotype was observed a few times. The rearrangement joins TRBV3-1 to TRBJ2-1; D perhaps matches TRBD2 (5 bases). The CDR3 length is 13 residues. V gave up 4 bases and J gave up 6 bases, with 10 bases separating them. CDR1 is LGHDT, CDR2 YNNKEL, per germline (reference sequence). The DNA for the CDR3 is TGTGCCAGCAGCCTTACCCGGGGCAATGAGCAGTTCTTC. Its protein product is CASSLTRGNEQFF.

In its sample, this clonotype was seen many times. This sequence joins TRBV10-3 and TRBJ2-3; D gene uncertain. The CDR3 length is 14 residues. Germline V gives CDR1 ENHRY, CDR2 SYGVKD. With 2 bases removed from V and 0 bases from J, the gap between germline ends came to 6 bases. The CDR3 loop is CAISEGRSTDTQYF. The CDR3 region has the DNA TGTGCCATCAGTGAGGGGCGGAGCACAGATACGCAGTATTTT.

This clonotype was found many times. CDR3 residues: CSTGQGWTEAFF. CDR3 bases: TGCAGCACTGGACAGGGATGGACTGAAGCTTTCTTT. V and J are TRBV29-1 and TRBJ1-1; 8 positions match TRBD1. Trimming cost V 8 bases and J 5 bases; bases outside gene matches: 7. Germline V gene lookup returns CDR1 SQVTM and CDR2 ANQGSEA. This CDR3 is built from 12 residues.

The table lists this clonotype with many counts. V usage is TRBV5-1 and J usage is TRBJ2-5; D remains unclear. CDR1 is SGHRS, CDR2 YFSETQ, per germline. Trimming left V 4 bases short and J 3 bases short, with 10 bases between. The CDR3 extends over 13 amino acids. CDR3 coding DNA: TGCGCCAGCAGCCTGACTGGAGAAGAGACCCAGTACTTC. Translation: CASSLTGEETQYF.

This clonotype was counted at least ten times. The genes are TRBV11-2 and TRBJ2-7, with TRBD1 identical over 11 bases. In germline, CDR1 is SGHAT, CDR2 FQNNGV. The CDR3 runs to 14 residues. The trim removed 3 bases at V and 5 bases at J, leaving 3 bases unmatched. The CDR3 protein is CASSFGTGGNEQYF. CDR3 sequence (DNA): TGTGCCAGCAGCTTTGGGACAGGGGGTAACGAGCAGTACTTC.